This T cell receptor beta chain was retrieved from a study of blood T cell repertoires in COVID-19. Study information: Acute-phase and convalescent COVID-19 samples originated in the United States, Italy and Spain.

Libraries were prepared by immunoSEQ multiplex PCR; TCRdb keeps only in-frame clonotypes and omits some of them. This table holds over 200,000 clones, 80% found once. The CDR3 totals 12 residues. Germline V lookup: CDR1 SNHLY, CDR2 FYNNEI. V was shortened by 3 bases and J by 5 bases, with 7 bases between the two germline ends. The receptor was isolated from a human donor in a cohort sampled during active COVID-19. The rearrangement uses TRBV2 and TRBJ1-2, with D maybe TRBD1 (5 bases). Specimen: peripheral blood. The CDR3 sequence: CASSDRAYGYTF. The CDR3, as DNA: TGTGCCAGCAGTGACAGGGCTTATGGCTACACCTTC. The full variable domain, in which reference TRBV2 and TRBJ1-2 provide the parts outside the CDR3, is EPEVTQTPSHQVTQMGQEVILRCVPISNHLYFYWYRQILGQKVEFLVSFYNNEISEKSEIFDDQFSVERPDGSNFTLKIRSTKLEDSAMYFCASSDRAYGYTFGSGTRLTVV.